Given below is one TCR beta chain in context. No antigen is known for it. The CDR3 is made up of 15 amino acids. Germline assignment: CDR1 MDHEN and CDR2 SYDVKM. Trimming took off 6 bases at V and 4 bases at J, with 18 bases between the two ends. The sample originates from a study of T cell responses to AZD1222 COVID-19 vaccine. Study-wide results and caveats: Close to half of all spike-specific TCRs reportedly target regions of the variants that are unmutated. Sampled repertoires all dated from after the peak T cell response.

Repertoires were generated with immunoSEQ multiplex PCR, while TCRdb's copy carries only in-frame clones and drops some. The sample has about 120,000 clones, 92% seen once. The chain combines TRBV28 with TRBJ1-2; D ambiguous. This receptor was identified in an adult in good health. The sequenced sample was peripheral blood, obtained on day 0 of AZD1222 vaccination. CDR3 sequence: CASSLDTWWGYGYTF. The CDR3 DNA sequence: TGTGCCAGCAGCTTAGACACGTGGTGGGGCTATGGCTACACCTTC.